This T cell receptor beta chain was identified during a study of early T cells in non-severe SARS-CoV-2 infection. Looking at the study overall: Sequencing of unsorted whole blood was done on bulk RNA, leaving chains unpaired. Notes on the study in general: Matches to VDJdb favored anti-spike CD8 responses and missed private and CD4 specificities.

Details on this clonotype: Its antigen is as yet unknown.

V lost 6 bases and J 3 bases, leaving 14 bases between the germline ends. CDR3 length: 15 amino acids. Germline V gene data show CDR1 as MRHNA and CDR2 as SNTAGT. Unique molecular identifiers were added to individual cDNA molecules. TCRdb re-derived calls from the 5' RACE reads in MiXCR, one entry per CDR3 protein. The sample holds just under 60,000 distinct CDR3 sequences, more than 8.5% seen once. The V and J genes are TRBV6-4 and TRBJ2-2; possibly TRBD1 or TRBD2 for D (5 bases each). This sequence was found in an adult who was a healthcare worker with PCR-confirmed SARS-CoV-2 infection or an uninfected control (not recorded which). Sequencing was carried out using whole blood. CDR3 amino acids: CASSPTVGDTGELFF. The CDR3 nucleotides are TGTGCCAGCAGCCCTACTGTGGGGGACACCGGGGAGCTGTTTTTT.